The present T cell receptor beta chain was sequenced within a study of graft-versus-host responses after intestinal transplantation (dated by TCRdb to the early 2020s). Looking at the study overall: The transplants that recipients got were multivisceral, liver-intestinal, or isolated intestinal. Of the 20 to 25 intestinal transplant recipients enrolled in the cohort, one of whom was a retransplant, 3 patients without pretransplant specimens were excluded. After intestinal transplantation, graft-versus-host and host-versus-graft alloreactive T cell clones were followed in the graft, circulation and bone marrow using bulk TCR-beta CDR3 sequencing. A peak of at least 4% donor T cells among recipient peripheral blood mononuclear cells was the definition used for donor T cell macrochimerism. Alloreactive clones were identified by sequencing pre-transplant mixed lymphocyte reaction products and comparing them with unstimulated pre-transplant donor and recipient T cells. Every recipient was given anti-thymocyte globulin induction, then maintenance tacrolimus and steroids for roughly three years. Samples from a few later patients were sequenced in-house on an Illumina MiSeq with MiXCR processing rather than by the commercial service.

V is clipped by 2 bases and J by 2 bases, and the sequence between their germline boundaries is 8 bases long. Taken from cysteine to phenylalanine, the CDR3 has 14 residues. Only the CDR3 portion is preserved as DNA: 42 bases, with reading frame beginning at the first base. For CDR1 and CDR2, the germline V gene lists SGHAT and FQNNGV. The intended sense of this specimen's time point label: cells obtained before transplantation from donor or recipient. CD3+CD4+ and CD3+CD8+ populations were FACS-sorted from unstimulated pre-transplant donor and recipient cells taken from spleen or lymph nodes. Library generation was performed with the immunoSEQ multiplex PCR assay. For most patients, genomic DNA was isolated using the Qiagen DNeasy Blood and Tissue Kit and was shipped frozen to Adaptive Biotechnologies for TCR sequencing. Adaptive Biotechnologies carried out high-throughput TCR-beta CDR3 sequencing of genomic DNA for most patients. Per the source publication's procedure: TCR sequencing data for roughly 18 patients were retrieved from Adaptive's ImmunoSEQ software; a few other patients were processed with MiXCR and VDJtools. CD4 versus CD8 sorting errors were corrected by removing sequences found in both subsets at a frequency ratio below 5:1. CDR3 nucleotide sequences shared between donor and recipient were removed because the origin of such sequences could not be assigned. At least 2-fold expansion over unstimulated cells and a minimum CFSE-low frequency of 0.002% (template counts) or 0.001% (read counts) were required for clones to be classified as alloreactive. Clones detected in sequenced pre-transplant spleen, lymph node, or MLR CFSE-low populations of the donor or recipient were defined as mappable. The cumulative frequency of alloreactive clones was calculated as a percentage of all sequences, weighted by copy number. Not all clones reach the TCRdb copy of this immuneACCESS table, which keeps in-frame sequences only. Checked studies attribute under half of the gap to unresolved V genes and leave the rest unexplained. The D gene and trimming were derived from the DNA, and the V and J assignments and clone size from that table. Across this sample there are around 97,000 clones, with roughly nine tenths seen only once. Of the sample, approximately 0.18% falls within the top ten clones.

A word on this clone: Its antigen remains unidentified. No much larger clone is present one base from it, and per-base qualities are unavailable.

Findings and caveats that apply to the study as a whole: Conclusions were limited by the relatively low number and heterogeneity of intestinal transplant patients. GvH clones were detected in recipient bone marrow, and some of these GvH clones were observed earlier in ileal mucosa or blood, consistent with an intestinal mucosal origin. Early after transplant, peak levels of circulating GvH clones were associated with declines in HvG clones. In the allografts of patients with donor T cell macrochimerism, GvH to HvG T cell clonal ratios were high.

The source of this sequence is a human donor who was the organ donor for an intestinal transplant. The rearranged segments are TRBV11-2 and TRBJ2-3; no D gene can be assigned with confidence. Sequenced here: unstimulated CD4+ T cells sorted from spleen or lymph node cells, sampled before transplant. The DNA sequence is TGTGCCAGCAGCTTAAGACTGCACACAGATACGCAGTATTTT. It encodes CASSLRLHTDTQYF. Supplemented by the reference TRBV11-2 and TRBJ2-3 proteins around the CDR3, the complete variable domain is EAGVAQSPRYKIIEKRQSVAFWCNPISGHATLYWYQQILGQGPKLLIQFQNNGVVDDSQLPKDRFSAERLKGVDSTLKIQPAKLEDSAVYLCASSLRLHTDTQYFGPGTRLTVL.